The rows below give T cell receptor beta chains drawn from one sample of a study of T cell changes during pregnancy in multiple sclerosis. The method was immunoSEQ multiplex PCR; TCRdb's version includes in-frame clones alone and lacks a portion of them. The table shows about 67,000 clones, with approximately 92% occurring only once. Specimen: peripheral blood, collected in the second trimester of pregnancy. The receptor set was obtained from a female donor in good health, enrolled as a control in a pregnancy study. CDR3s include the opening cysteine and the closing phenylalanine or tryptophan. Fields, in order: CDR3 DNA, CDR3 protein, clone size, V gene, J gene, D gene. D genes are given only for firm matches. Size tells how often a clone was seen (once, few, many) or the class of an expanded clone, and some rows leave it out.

TGTGCCAGCACTCCGGATGGACTAGCGGACGGGGAGCTGTTTTTT	CASTPDGLADGELFF	.	TRBV6-4	TRBJ2-2	TRBD2
TGTGCCAGCAGCCCCTTTAGACTAGGGGTGGATACGCAGTATTTT	CASSPFRLGVDTQYF	.	TRBV7-2	TRBJ2-3	.
TGTGCCGGTAGAGACAGGGCAGGAGCCGGGGAGCTGTTTTTT	CAGRDRAGAGELFF	.	TRBV30	TRBJ2-2	TRBD1
TGTGCCAGCTCATCAAATCCCCCGGGACAGGGGAGAACTAATGAAAAACTGTTTTTT	CASSSNPPGQGRTNEKLFF	.	TRBV18	TRBJ1-4	TRBD1
TGTGCCAGCAGCATACGTTATTTAGGACTGGTTACCTACGAGCAGTACTTC	CASSIRYLGLVTYEQYF	.	TRBV21-1	TRBJ2-7	.
TGTGCCAGCAGACTGGGACAGGGTTACGGCTACACCTTC	CASRLGQGYGYTF	.	TRBV6-1	TRBJ1-2	TRBD1
TGTGCCAGCAGCATGGACAGGGGGCAATACGAGCAGTACTTC	CASSMDRGQYEQYF	.	TRBV28	TRBJ2-7	TRBD1
TGCGCCAGCAGTCCTAGGGGGACTAGCGGCATCAACAGAGGCTCCTACGAGCAGTACTTC	CASSPRGTSGINRGSYEQYF	.	TRBV23-1	TRBJ2-7	TRBD2
TGTGCCAGCAGTTGGGGCGCAACTAATGAAAAACTGTTTTTT	CASSWGATNEKLFF	once	TRBV28	TRBJ1-4	.
TGTGCCAGCAGCTTAACGTCGGGGGATGGCTACACCTTC	CASSLTSGDGYTF	.	TRBV7-3	TRBJ1-2	.
TGTGCCAGTAGCCCTGGGGAGCTCCTAGGGCAGTTCTTC	CASSPGELLGQFF	.	TRBV19	TRBJ2-1	.
TGTGCCAGCAGCTTAGGGGCGGGAGGGGGTGGAGATACGCAGTATTTT	CASSLGAGGGGDTQYF	.	TRBV7-2	TRBJ2-3	TRBD2
TGTGCCAGCAGCTTGACCGGGGACTCTGGAAACACCATATATTTT	CASSLTGDSGNTIYF	.	TRBV7-3	TRBJ1-3	.
TGTGCCAGCAGCTCCGGACTAGCGGATTACAATGAGCAGTTCTTC	CASSSGLADYNEQFF	.	TRBV7-3	TRBJ2-1	TRBD2
TGTGCCAGCAGCGGACTACAGGGAGTATCGTACAATGAGCAGTTCTTC	CASSGLQGVSYNEQFF	.	TRBV9	TRBJ2-1	.
TGTGCCAGCTCACCATCTCCGGGGGGCGGCGAGACCCAGTACTTC	CASSPSPGGGETQYF	.	TRBV18	TRBJ2-5	.
TGTGCCTGGAGTCGCGGGGATAATTCACCCCTCCACTTT	CAWSRGDNSPLHF	.	TRBV30	TRBJ1-6	.
TGTGCCAGCAGCTTCAAATCGTCGGGGAAGAAGAAAGCTTTCTTT	CASSFKSSGKKKAFF	few	TRBV5-6	TRBJ1-1	.
TGTGCCAGCAGTCTGACTAGCCAGGGGAACAATGAGCAGTTCTTC	CASSLTSQGNNEQFF	.	TRBV2	TRBJ2-1	.
TGTGCCAGCAGTGATTTGGTGTACGGGGACAGGGGAGAGACCCAGTACTTC	CASSDLVYGDRGETQYF	.	TRBV25-1	TRBJ2-5	TRBD1
TGTGCCAGCACCCCAGGGGGGTCCCGGAACTACGAGCAGTACTTC	CASTPGGSRNYEQYF	.	TRBV28	TRBJ2-7	.
TGTGCCAGCTCACCACCCACAGGGGGAAAACTGTTTTTT	CASSPPTGGKLFF	.	TRBV18	TRBJ1-4	TRBD1
TGTGCCAGCAGCTTAGAGTTTCTCAGTGGCTACACCTTC	CASSLEFLSGYTF	.	TRBV11-2	TRBJ1-2	.